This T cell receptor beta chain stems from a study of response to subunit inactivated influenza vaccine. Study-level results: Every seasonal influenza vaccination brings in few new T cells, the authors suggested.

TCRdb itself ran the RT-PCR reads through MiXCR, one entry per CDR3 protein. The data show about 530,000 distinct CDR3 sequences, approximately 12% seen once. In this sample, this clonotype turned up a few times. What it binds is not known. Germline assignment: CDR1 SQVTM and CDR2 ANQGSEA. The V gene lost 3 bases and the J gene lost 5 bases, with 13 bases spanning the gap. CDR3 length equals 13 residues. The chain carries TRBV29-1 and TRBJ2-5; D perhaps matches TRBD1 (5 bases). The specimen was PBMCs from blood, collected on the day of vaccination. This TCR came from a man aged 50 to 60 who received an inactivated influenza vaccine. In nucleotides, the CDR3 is TGCAGCGTTGATTCAGGGCGGTCGGAGACCCAGTACTTC. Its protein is CSVDSGRSETQYF.